The 8 T cell receptor beta chains in this list originate from one sample, sequenced in a study of blood T cell repertoires in COVID-19. Sequencing was performed with immunoSEQ multiplex PCR; in TCRdb, only in-frame clones are kept and a portion is missing. The data show some 68,000 clones, approximately 89% seen once. Sequenced input: peripheral blood. The receptors come from a man aged 50 to 59 with active COVID-19.

The rearrangement links TRBV6-6 to TRBJ2-7; 9 bases agree with TRBD2. V was pared by 7 bases and J by 4 bases, with 2 bases of the junction left unmatched. CDR1 is MNHNY and CDR2 is SVGAGI in the germline V gene (reference sequence). The CDR3 loop spans 12 amino acids. As DNA, the CDR3 is TGTGCCAGCAAGGGACTAGCTTACGAGCAGTACTTC. Residues: CASKGLAYEQYF.

The chain has TRBV5-1 and TRBJ2-3; a weak D match, TRBD2 (7 bases). The CDR3 consists of 17 residues. Germline CDR1 is SGHRS and CDR2 is YFSETQ. V was shortened by 5 bases and J by 1 base, with 20 bases between the two germline ends. The CDR3 spells CASSWTHAGARTDTQYF. As DNA, the CDR3 is TGCGCCAGCAGTTGGACACATGCGGGGGCCCGCACAGATACGCAGTATTTT.

The rearrangement uses TRBV7-3 and TRBJ2-3; the match to TRBD2 covers 8 bases. CDR1 and CDR2 (germline): SGHTA, FQGTGA. The V and J ends lost 2 bases and 1 base, in that order; junction bases with no gene match: 5. The CDR3 consists of 16 residues. CDR3 DNA sequence: TGTGCCAGCAGCTTACGTCCAGCGGGGGGCACAGATACGCAGTATTTT. The encoded protein is CASSLRPAGGTDTQYF.

The CDR3 reads CASTVDTGLYEQFF. Here the CDR3 DNA reads TGCGCCAGCACAGTAGACACAGGTTTGTATGAGCAGTTCTTC. The chain recombines TRBV5-1 with TRBJ2-1; D is possibly TRBD1 (5 bases). V lost 6 bases, J lost 8 bases, and 18 bases lay in between. The CDR3 has 14 amino acids. Germline lookup yields CDR1 SGHRS and CDR2 YFSETQ.

The chain has TRBV5-4 and TRBJ2-2; D possibly corresponds to TRBD1 (6 bases). This CDR3 comprises 17 residues. Germline V gives CDR1 SGHNT, CDR2 YYREEE (reference sequence). V was pared by 1 base and J by 4 bases, with 17 bases between. This chain's CDR3 is CASSLPSPGHTTGELFF. CDR3 in DNA: TGTGCCAGCAGCTTGCCGAGTCCGGGACACACCACCGGGGAGCTGTTTTTT.

This clone was seen a handful of times. This rearrangement joins TRBV18 to TRBJ1-1; D unclear. V was shortened by 8 bases and J by 4 bases, with 17 bases between the two germline ends. The germline V gene has CDR1 KGHSH and CDR2 LQKENI. This CDR3 is built from 14 residues. Written as DNA, the CDR3 is TGTGCCAGCCGCGGGGAAGAATCCGGCACTGAAGCTTTCTTT. This codes for CASRGEESGTEAFF.

The genes are TRBV19 and TRBJ2-3; D remains ambiguous. The CDR3 has 13 amino acids. Germline V CDR1 and CDR2: LNHDA, SQIVND (reference sequence). Between the trimmed V and J ends, which lost 11 bases and 2 bases, there was a span of 14 bases. The CDR3 reads CAGAMTYTDTQYF. In DNA, the CDR3 is TGTGCCGGAGCGATGACCTACACAGATACGCAGTATTTT.

V is TRBV9 and J is TRBJ2-2, with D tentatively TRBD2 (6 bases). In germline, CDR1 is SGDLS, CDR2 YYNGEE. This CDR3 region has 18 residues. Trimming removed 3 bases from V and 3 bases from J, with 21 bases in between. CDR3 in amino acids: CASSDRDSSTFDTGELFF. CDR3 in DNA: TGTGCCAGCAGCGACCGGGACTCCTCCACCTTTGACACCGGGGAGCTGTTTTTT.